The T cell receptor beta chain described here comes from a study of regulatory and conventional T cells in RAG deficiency (dated by TCRdb to about 2017). With regard to the full study: The study used high-throughput TCR beta sequencing to compare repertoire diversity and composition of Treg, conventional CD4+ and CD8+ T cells between RAG-deficient patients and healthy controls.

The library was prepared using the immunoSEQ multiplex PCR assay. Genomic DNA from the sorted T-cell subsets was used to amplify and sequence rearranged TCR beta chain products. Processing in the source paper ran as follows. Repertoire diversity of productive TCR beta rearrangements was quantified using Shannon entropy and Simpson indices. To gauge clonal expansion, the frequencies of the 100 most abundant productive TCR beta clonotypes among total reads were added together. The TRB repertoires were scored with a self-reactivity index that is based on amino acid usage at CDR3beta positions 6 and 7. Two-way ANOVA was used for repertoire analyses, while Student t or Mann-Whitney tests were used for flow cytometric analyses. Not all clones reach the TCRdb copy of this immuneACCESS table, which keeps in-frame sequences only. Checked studies attribute under half of the gap to unresolved V genes and leave the rest unexplained. V and J calls plus clone size are reproduced from that table; the DNA served to infer D and trimming. The sample table holds under 35,000 clones, of which 76% were seen once. The biggest ten clones account for 3% to 3.5% of the sample.

Per the germline V gene, SGHTA is the CDR1 and FQGNSA is the CDR2. Relative to germline, V is 8 bases shorter and J is 4 bases shorter, with 12 bases between their ends. Inclusive of the bounding cysteine and phenylalanine, the CDR3 is 13 residues long. Of the read, only the CDR3 DNA is kept; its 39 bases are in frame from base 1. Concerning this clone itself: Its antigen is unknown. No much larger clonotype is one base removed from it; base qualities were not supplied.

Points the paper makes about the study in general: Sorted CD25-high CD127-low cells from Omenn syndrome patients may represent peripherally activated cells rather than bona fide Treg cells. All patient T-cell subsets had shorter CDR3 lengths; Omenn syndrome patients showed >80% Treg-Tconv repertoire overlap at nucleotide and amino acid level. For some subjects, some analyses of T-cell subsets were not performed. Compared with controls, Omenn syndrome and CID/AS patients had roughly 100-fold fewer unique TCR beta sequences in Treg cells, whereas the reduction in the other subsets was around 9.1-fold. Markedly lower Shannon entropy and higher Simpson indices were observed in RAG-deficient patients than in control T-cell subpopulations.

Before genomic DNA extraction, conventional CD4+ T cells were isolated from blood as CD25-low CD127-high cells. For repertoire analyses, the comparison group consisted of 7 or 8 healthy control donors. This same sample was also taken into another study, of regulatory T cells. As described in the second report: The multiplex PCR relied on 52 forward TRBV primers and 13 reverse TRBJ primers, and amplification bias was corrected through assay-based and computational methods. In patients, repertoires had restricted unique TRB V-J pairs and skewed V and J gene usage, with regulatory T cells showing the most marked changes. Between CD3G-deficient patients and healthy controls, the study compared T-cell receptor beta repertoires in sorted regulatory T cells, conventional CD4+ T cells and CD8+ T cells. Peripheral blood mononuclear cells were isolated by Ficoll density separation. Within the immunoSEQ assay, multiplex PCR amplified rearranged TRB loci from genomic DNA. TRB amplicons were sequenced using an Illumina HiSeq platform. Custom algorithms error-filtered the raw sequences and aligned them to reference gene sequences, after which the immunoSEQ online tools were used for analysis. Frequencies of productive and nonproductive TRB rearrangements were assessed among unique sequences as well as among total sequences. For group comparisons, t tests, Mann-Whitney tests or two-way ANOVA were performed in Prism software.

The receptor was derived from a human donor in good health. Specimen: CD4+ effector T cells sorted from blood. This chain joins TRBV7-2 to TRBJ1-3, with TRBD1 perhaps the D gene, on 5 matching bases. The CDR3 reads as follows: CASSNHRGNTIYF. The DNA reads as follows: TGTGCCAGCTCAAATCACAGGGGAAACACCATATATTTT.